This paragraph reports one T cell receptor (beta chain). Its specificity is unknown. The data stem from a study of PD-1 blockade in classical Hodgkin lymphoma. Study results and limitations: Repertoire differences have undefined causes, possibly disease activity or prior therapy. By C4D1, diversity of CD4+ TCRs had risen significantly, whereas that of CD8+ TCRs had not. When set against healthy donors, newly diagnosed patients were reported to show lower baseline TCR diversity. Prior to therapy, complete responders displayed diversity much like that of newly diagnosed patients.

Profiling relied on immunoSEQ multiplex PCR, and the TCRdb table lists in-frame clones only, not all of them. The sample carries about 90,000 clones, 90% recorded once. Germline loops: CDR1 SGHRS, CDR2 YFSETQ. After removal of 1 base from V and 4 bases from J, the junction contained 9 bases not matched to a gene. The CDR3 has 16 residues. Time point meaning: cycle 4 day 1 (C4D1), after more than five weeks of nivolumab. All the patients suffered relapse after autologous stem cell transplantation, and brentuximab vedotin exposure differed. The chain combines TRBV5-1 with TRBJ1-1, with 8 nucleotides matching TRBD1. The sequenced sample was peripheral blood mononuclear cells (PBMCs), obtained before the fourth cycle of nivolumab. The receptor was derived from a human donor with classical Hodgkin lymphoma. CDR3 in DNA: TGCGCCAGCAGCTTGAGGGGGACAGGTGGAGCCACTGAAGCTTTCTTT. Translation: CASSLRGTGGATEAFF.